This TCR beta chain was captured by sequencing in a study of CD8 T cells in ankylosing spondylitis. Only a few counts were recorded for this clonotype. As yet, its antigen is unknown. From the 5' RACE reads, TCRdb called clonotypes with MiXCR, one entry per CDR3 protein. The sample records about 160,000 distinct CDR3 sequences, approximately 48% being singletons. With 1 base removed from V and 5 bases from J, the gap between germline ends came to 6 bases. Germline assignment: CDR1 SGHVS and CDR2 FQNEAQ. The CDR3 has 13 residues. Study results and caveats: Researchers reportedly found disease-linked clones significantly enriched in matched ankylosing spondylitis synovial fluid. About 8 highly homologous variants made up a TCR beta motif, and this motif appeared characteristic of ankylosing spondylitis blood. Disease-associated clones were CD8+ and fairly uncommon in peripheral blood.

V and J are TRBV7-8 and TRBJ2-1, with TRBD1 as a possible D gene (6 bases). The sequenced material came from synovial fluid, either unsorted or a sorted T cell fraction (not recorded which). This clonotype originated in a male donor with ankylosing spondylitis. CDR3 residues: CASSLEGDNEQFF. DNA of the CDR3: TGTGCCAGCAGCTTAGAGGGGGACAATGAGCAGTTCTTC.